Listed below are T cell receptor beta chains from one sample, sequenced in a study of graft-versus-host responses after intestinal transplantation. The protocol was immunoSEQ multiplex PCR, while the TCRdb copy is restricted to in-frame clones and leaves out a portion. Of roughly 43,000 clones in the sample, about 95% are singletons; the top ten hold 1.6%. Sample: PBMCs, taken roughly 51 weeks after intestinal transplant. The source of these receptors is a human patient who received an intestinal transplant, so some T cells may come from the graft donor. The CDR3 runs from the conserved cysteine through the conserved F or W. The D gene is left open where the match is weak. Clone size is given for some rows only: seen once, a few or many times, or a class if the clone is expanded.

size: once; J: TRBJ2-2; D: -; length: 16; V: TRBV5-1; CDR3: CASSLIITGNTGELFF; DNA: TGCGCCAGCAGCTTGATTATCACAGGGAACACCGGGGAGCTGTTTTTT
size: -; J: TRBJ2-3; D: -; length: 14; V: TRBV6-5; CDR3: CASSRTERTDTQYF; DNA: TGTGCCAGCAGTCGAACAGAAAGAACAGATACGCAGTATTTT
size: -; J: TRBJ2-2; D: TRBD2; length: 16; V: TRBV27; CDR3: CASSLYGGGNTGELFF; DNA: TGTGCCAGCAGTTTATATGGCGGGGGGAACACCGGGGAGCTGTTTTTT
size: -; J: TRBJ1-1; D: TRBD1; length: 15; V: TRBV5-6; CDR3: CASSPIDRGSTEAFF; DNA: TGTGCCAGCAGCCCGATCGACAGGGGTAGCACTGAAGCTTTCTTT
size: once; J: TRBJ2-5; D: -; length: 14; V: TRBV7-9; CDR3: CASSFLLQQETQYF; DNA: TGTGCCAGCAGCTTCCTTCTCCAGCAAGAGACCCAGTACTTC
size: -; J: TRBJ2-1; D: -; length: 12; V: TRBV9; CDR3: CASSPRPNEQFF; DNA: TGTGCCAGCAGCCCCCGCCCCAATGAGCAGTTCTTC
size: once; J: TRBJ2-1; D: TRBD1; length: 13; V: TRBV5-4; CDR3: CASSLLQGTEQFF; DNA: TGTGCCAGCAGCCTCCTACAGGGGACTGAGCAGTTCTTC
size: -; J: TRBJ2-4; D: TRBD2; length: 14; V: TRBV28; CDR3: CASRTTSGKNIQYF; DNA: TGTGCCAGCAGAACGACTAGCGGAAAAAACATTCAGTACTTC
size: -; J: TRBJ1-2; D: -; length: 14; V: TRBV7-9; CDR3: CASSPKDNFYGYTF; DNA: TGTGCCAGCAGCCCCAAAGACAATTTCTATGGCTACACCTTC
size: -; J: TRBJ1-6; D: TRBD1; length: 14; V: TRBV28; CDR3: CASRKNRGNSPLHF; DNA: TGTGCCAGCAGGAAAAACAGGGGAAATTCACCCCTCCACTTT
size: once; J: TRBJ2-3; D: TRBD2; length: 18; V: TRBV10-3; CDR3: CAISEARTSGGTTDTQYF; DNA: TGTGCCATCAGTGAGGCCCGAACCAGCGGGGGGACCACAGATACGCAGTATTTT
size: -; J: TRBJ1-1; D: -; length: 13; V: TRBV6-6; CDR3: CASSYTKNTEAFF; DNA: TGTGCCAGCAGTTACACCAAGAACACTGAAGCTTTCTTT
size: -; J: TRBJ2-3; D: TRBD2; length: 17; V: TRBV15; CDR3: CATSTGIAGRGTDTQYF; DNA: TGTGCCACCAGCACGGGAATAGCGGGACGGGGCACAGATACGCAGTATTTT
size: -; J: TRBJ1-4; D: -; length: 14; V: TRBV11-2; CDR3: CASRQTAGNEKLFF; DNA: TGTGCCAGCAGGCAAACAGCCGGGAATGAAAAACTGTTTTTT
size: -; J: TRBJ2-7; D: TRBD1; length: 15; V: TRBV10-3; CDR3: CAISEYAGTGDEQYF; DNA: TGTGCCATCAGTGAGTACGCCGGGACAGGGGACGAGCAGTACTTC
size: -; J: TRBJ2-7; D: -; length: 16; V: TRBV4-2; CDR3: CASSQPNDPINYEQYF; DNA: TGTGCCAGCAGCCAGCCAAACGATCCCATCAATTACGAGCAGTACTTC
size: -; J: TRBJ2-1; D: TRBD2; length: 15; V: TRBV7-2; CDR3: CASSFQRGGSNEQFF; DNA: TGTGCCAGCAGCTTCCAGCGGGGGGGCAGCAATGAGCAGTTCTTC
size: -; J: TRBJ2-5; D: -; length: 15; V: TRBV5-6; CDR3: CASSLVPGHQETQYF; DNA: TGTGCCAGCAGCTTGGTTCCAGGGCACCAAGAGACCCAGTACTTC
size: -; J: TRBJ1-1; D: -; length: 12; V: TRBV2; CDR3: CASILPGVDAFF; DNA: TGTGCCAGCATTCTTCCAGGGGTAGACGCTTTCTTT
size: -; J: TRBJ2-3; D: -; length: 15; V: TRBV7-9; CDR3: CASSLVGSPGDTQYF; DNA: TGTGCCAGCAGCTTAGTCGGGTCCCCGGGAGATACGCAGTATTTT
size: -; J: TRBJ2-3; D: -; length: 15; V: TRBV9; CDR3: CASSVAGAPTDTQYF; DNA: TGTGCCAGCAGCGTAGCCGGGGCCCCCACAGATACGCAGTATTTT
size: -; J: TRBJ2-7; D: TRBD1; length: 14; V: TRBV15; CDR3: CATSTRDRAYEQYF; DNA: TGTGCCACCAGCACCCGGGACAGGGCCTACGAGCAGTACTTC
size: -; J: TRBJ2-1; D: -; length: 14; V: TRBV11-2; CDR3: CASSLEVGRYEQFF; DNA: TGTGCCAGCAGCTTAGAAGTCGGGAGATATGAGCAGTTCTTC
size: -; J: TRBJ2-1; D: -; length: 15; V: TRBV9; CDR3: CASSVQVSTYNEQFF; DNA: TGTGCCAGCAGCGTACAGGTATCAACCTACAATGAGCAGTTCTTC
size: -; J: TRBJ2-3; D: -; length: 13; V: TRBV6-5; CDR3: CASTSRIADTQYF; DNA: TGTGCCAGCACCAGCAGGATCGCAGATACGCAGTATTTT
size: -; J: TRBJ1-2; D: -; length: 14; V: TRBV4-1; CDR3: CASSQDPGNYGYTF; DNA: TGCGCCAGCAGCCAAGATCCGGGCAACTATGGCTACACCTTC
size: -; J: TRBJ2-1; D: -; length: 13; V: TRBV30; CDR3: CAWSINERGEQFF; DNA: TGTGCCTGGAGTATTAATGAGAGGGGTGAGCAGTTCTTC
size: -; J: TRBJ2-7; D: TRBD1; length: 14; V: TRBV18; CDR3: CASSPRQGGNEQYF; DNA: TGTGCCAGCTCGCCACGACAGGGGGGGAACGAGCAGTACTTC
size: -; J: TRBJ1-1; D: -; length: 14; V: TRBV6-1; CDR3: CASSQQGLNTEAFF; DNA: TGTGCCAGCAGTCAACAGGGATTGAACACTGAAGCTTTCTTT
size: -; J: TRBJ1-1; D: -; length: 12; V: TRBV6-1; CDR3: CASSDINTEAFF; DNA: TGTGCCAGCAGTGATATTAACACTGAAGCTTTCTTT
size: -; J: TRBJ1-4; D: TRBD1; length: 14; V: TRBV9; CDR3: CASSGRDRDEKLFF; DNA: TGTGCCAGCAGCGGCCGGGACAGGGATGAAAAACTGTTTTTT
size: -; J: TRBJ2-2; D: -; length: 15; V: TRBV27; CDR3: CASSSPYTNTGELFF; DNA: TGTGCCAGCAGTTCGCCTTACACGAACACCGGGGAGCTGTTTTTT
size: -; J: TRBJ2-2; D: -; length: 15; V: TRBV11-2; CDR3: CASSLVVLGAGELFF; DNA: TGTGCCAGCAGCTTAGTGGTACTGGGAGCCGGGGAGCTGTTTTTT
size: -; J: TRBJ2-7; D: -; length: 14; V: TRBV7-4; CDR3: CASRMTESSYEQYF; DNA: TGTGCCAGCAGAATGACGGAGAGCTCCTACGAGCAGTACTTC
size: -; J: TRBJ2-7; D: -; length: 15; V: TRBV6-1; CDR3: CASRDGGQTTYEQYF; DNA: TGTGCCAGCAGAGACGGGGGACAGACAACCTACGAGCAGTACTTC
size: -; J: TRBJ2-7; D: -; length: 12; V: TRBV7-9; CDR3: CASSLVAYEQYF; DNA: TGTGCCAGCAGCTTAGTGGCCTACGAGCAGTACTTC
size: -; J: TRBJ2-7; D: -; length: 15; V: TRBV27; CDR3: CASSPPGGRIHEQYF; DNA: TGTGCCAGCAGTCCCCCCGGGGGACGGATCCACGAGCAGTACTTC
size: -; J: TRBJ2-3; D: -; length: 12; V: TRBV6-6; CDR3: CASSDQRDTQYF; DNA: TGTGCCAGCAGCGACCAGAGAGATACGCAGTATTTT
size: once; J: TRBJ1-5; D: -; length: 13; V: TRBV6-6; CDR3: CASSYTGEQPQHF; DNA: TGTGCCAGCAGTTACACAGGAGAGCAGCCCCAGCATTTT
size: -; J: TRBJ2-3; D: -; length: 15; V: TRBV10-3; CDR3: CAITKGGLRTDTQYF; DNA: TGTGCCATCACCAAAGGCGGACTCCGCACAGATACGCAGTATTTT
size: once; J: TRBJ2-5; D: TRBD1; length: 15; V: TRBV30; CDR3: CAWTAGQGNQETQYF; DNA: TGTGCCTGGACTGCGGGACAGGGGAACCAAGAGACCCAGTACTTC
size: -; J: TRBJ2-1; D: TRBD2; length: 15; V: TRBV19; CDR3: CATRDVGLAANEQFF; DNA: TGTGCCACCAGGGATGTGGGACTAGCGGCCAATGAGCAGTTCTTC
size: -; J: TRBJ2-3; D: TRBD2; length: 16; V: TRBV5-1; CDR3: CASSLALAGSTDTQYF; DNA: TGCGCCAGCAGCTTGGCCCTAGCGGGGAGCACAGATACGCAGTATTTT
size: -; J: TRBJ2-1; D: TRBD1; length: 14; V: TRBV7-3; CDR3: CASSFRDRASEQFF; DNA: TGTGCCAGCAGCTTCCGGGACAGGGCCTCTGAGCAGTTCTTC
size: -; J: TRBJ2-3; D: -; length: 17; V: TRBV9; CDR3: CASSETGASRLADTQYF; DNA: TGTGCCAGCAGCGAGACAGGAGCTAGCAGGTTGGCAGATACGCAGTATTTT
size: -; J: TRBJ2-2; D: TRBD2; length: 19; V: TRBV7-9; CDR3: CASSLPPGLAEANTGELFF; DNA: TGTGCCAGCAGCTTACCCCCCGGACTAGCAGAGGCGAACACCGGGGAGCTGTTTTTT
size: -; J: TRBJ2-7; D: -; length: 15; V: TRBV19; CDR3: CASSNGIGTHYEQYF; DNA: TGTGCCAGTAGTAACGGGATCGGGACTCACTACGAGCAGTACTTC
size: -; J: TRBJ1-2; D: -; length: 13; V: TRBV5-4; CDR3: CASRVGGDYGYTF; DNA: TGTGCCAGCAGGGTGGGAGGGGACTATGGCTACACCTTC
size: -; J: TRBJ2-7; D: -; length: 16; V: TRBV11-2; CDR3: CASSRKDTLTSYEQYF; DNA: TGTGCCAGCAGCCGAAAGGACACCCTTACCTCCTACGAGCAGTACTTC
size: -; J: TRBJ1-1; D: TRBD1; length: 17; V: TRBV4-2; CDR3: CASSATRTGAPNTEAFF; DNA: TGTGCCAGCAGCGCAACCAGGACAGGGGCTCCCAACACTGAAGCTTTCTTT
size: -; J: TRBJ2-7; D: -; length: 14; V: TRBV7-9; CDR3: CASSLEQGTYEQYF; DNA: TGTGCCAGCAGCTTAGAACAGGGTACCTACGAGCAGTACTTC
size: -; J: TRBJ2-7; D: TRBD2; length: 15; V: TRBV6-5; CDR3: CASSYRTSGVYEQYF; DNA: TGTGCCAGCAGTTACAGGACTAGCGGAGTCTACGAGCAGTACTTC
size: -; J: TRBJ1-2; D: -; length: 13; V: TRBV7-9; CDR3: CASSPQENYGYTF; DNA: TGTGCCAGCAGCCCCCAGGAGAACTATGGCTACACCTTC
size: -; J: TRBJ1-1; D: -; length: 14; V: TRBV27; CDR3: CASSFSGSATEAFF; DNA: TGTGCCAGCAGTTTTTCAGGGTCGGCCACTGAAGCTTTCTTT
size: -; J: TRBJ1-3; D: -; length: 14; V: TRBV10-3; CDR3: CAISVGVSGNTIYF; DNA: TGTGCCATCAGTGTAGGAGTCTCTGGAAACACCATATATTTT
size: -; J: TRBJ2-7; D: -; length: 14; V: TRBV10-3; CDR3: CASRQGGVSYEQYF; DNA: TGTGCCAGTAGACAGGGAGGAGTGTCCTACGAGCAGTACTTC
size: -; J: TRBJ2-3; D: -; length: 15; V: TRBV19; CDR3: CASSMAGQPTDTQYF; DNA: TGTGCCAGTAGTATGGCGGGACAGCCCACAGATACGCAGTATTTT
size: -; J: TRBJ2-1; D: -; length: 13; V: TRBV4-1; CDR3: CASSQVQSDEQFF; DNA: TGCGCCAGCAGCCAAGTTCAGAGCGATGAGCAGTTCTTC
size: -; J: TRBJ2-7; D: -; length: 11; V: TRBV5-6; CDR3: CASRDDGEQYF; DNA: TGTGCCAGCAGGGACGACGGAGAGCAGTACTTC